A selection of T cell receptor beta chains follows, all from one sample in a study of cytomegalovirus exposure and HLA in healthy donors. The data were produced by immunoSEQ multiplex PCR, yet TCRdb's version contains in-frame clones alone and is incomplete. The repertoire holds about 97,000 clones, roughly four fifths seen once, with 8% to 10% in the top ten. The sample consisted of PBMCs. The receptors were gathered from a male donor in good health and CMV-seropositive. The conserved cysteine and the conserved F or W are not part of the CDR3 here. Some rows have no size entry. The others give once, few or many, or a class for an expanded clone.

ASSGKSRGIGYT | TRBV6-1 | .
ASSPGTSGTYNEQF | TRBV4-1 | .
ASSIQGDQPQH | TRBV19 | few
ATGYPNTGELF | TRBV27 | .
ASSITGVRTGELF | TRBV19 | .
ASSAGQGRSSGNTIY | TRBV9 | .
ASSVATPGPTDTQY | TRBV9 | few
ASRPADAKETQY | TRBV10-2 | .
ASRWTSGNNEQF | TRBV19 | .
ASSRSSGSYNEQF | TRBV6-5 | few
AISERKGLDHQETQY | TRBV10-3 | .
ASSGLAGEAYEQY | TRBV7-2 | .
ASSSLTSGIKTNTGELF | TRBV7-9 | .
ASSLDYSSYEQY | TRBV5-4 | .
ASSKGARANYEQY | TRBV21-1 | .
ASRRGAERHNEQF | TRBV11-2 | .
ASSQPDSVNQPQH | TRBV4-1 | .
ASSLNRDGELF | TRBV7-3 | .
ASRGLYISGNTIY | TRBV28 | .
ASSRTGGNGQPQH | TRBV6-6 | .